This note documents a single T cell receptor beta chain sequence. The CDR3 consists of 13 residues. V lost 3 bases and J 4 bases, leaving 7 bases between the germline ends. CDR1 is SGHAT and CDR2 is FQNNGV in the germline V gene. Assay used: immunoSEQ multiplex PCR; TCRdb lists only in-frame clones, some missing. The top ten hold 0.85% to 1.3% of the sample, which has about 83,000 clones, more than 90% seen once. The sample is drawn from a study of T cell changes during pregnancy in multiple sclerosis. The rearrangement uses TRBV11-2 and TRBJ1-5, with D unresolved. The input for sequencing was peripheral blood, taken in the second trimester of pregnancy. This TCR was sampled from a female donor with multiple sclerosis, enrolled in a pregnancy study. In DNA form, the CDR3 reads TGTGCCAGCAGCTTGGGCCTTAATCAGCCCCAGCATTTT. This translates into CASSLGLNQPQHF.